These T cell receptor beta chains were read from a single sample in a study of T-cell reconstitution after alpha-beta-depleted transplantation in children. Each CDR3 protein gets one entry after TCRdb re-called the PCR reads with MiXCR. This sample has about 500,000 distinct CDR3 sequences; about 31% occur once, and the top ten carry approximately 2.3%. The specimen was PBMCs from the stem cell graft donor, collected from the stem cell graft. All receptors derive from a human donor who donated a stem cell graft to a child with aplastic anemia. CDR3s include the opening cysteine and the closing phenylalanine or tryptophan. Clone size is shown for a subset of rows, as once, few, many or a class of expanded clone.

V: TRBV30
J: TRBJ2-5
size: few
CDR3: CAWMGHATVQETQYF

V: TRBV12-3/TRBV12-4
J: TRBJ1-5
size: NA
CDR3: CASSTGRWFQPQHF

V: TRBV20-1
J: TRBJ2-5
size: few
CDR3: CSAYPASGGKETQYF

V: TRBV11-2
J: TRBJ2-2
size: NA
CDR3: CASSARGGTLAGANTGELFF

V: TRBV12-3/TRBV12-4
J: TRBJ1-1
size: NA
CDR3: CASSFFKVMNTEAFF

V: TRBV4-3
J: TRBJ2-1
size: NA
CDR3: CASSPGSGGGTYNEQFF

V: TRBV28
J: TRBJ2-7
size: NA
CDR3: CASREEGSYEQYF

V: TRBV7-2
J: TRBJ2-7
size: NA
CDR3: CASSLSQDTYEQYF

V: TRBV12-3/TRBV12-4
J: TRBJ1-2
size: NA
CDR3: CASSLASGGRNYGYTF

V: TRBV7-2
J: TRBJ2-3
size: NA
CDR3: CASSTTGTSGTDTQYF

V: TRBV7-6
J: TRBJ2-1
size: few
CDR3: CASSLYLATYNEQFF

V: TRBV7-3
J: TRBJ2-6
size: NA
CDR3: CASSLKAGGSSGANVLTF

V: TRBV6-1
J: TRBJ2-2
size: few
CDR3: CASSHRTENTGELFF

V: TRBV18
J: TRBJ2-7
size: NA
CDR3: CASSPPSGGLTYEQYF

V: TRBV7-2
J: TRBJ1-1
size: few
CDR3: CASSLGGQGYHTEAFF

V: TRBV5-1
J: TRBJ1-5
size: NA
CDR3: CASSLLGHSNQPQHF

V: TRBV5-5
J: TRBJ2-1
size: NA
CDR3: CASSLALFPTHNEQFF

V: TRBV12-3/TRBV12-4
J: TRBJ2-1
size: NA
CDR3: CASSGRSGGGNEQFF

V: TRBV5-1
J: TRBJ1-4
size: few
CDR3: CASSFSRGGENYEKLFF

V: TRBV18
J: TRBJ2-2
size: NA
CDR3: CASSRRILGTGELFF

V: TRBV7-2
J: TRBJ2-7
size: NA
CDR3: CASGKQGPYEQYF

V: TRBV6-2/TRBV6-3
J: TRBJ1-5
size: few
CDR3: CASTKGRGNQPQHF

V: TRBV7-2
J: TRBJ1-5
size: NA
CDR3: CASSRVSGGISNQPQHF

V: TRBV20-1
J: TRBJ1-2
size: NA
CDR3: CSVKNPGWDGYTF

V: TRBV4-2
J: TRBJ2-7
size: NA
CDR3: CASSHPTGQGPHEQYF

V: TRBV5-1
J: TRBJ2-3
size: NA
CDR3: CASSFGQGANTDTQYF

V: TRBV6-1
J: TRBJ2-5
size: NA
CDR3: CASSQTTQETQYF